The rows below give T cell receptor beta chains drawn from one sample of a study of graft-versus-host responses after intestinal transplantation. Some clones are missing from TCRdb's copy, which holds only in-frame ones; the method was immunoSEQ multiplex PCR. The sample carries about 100,000 clones, 75% to 95% recorded once. The source was PBMCs, collected 450 to 480 days after intestinal transplant. The receptors originated from a human patient who received an intestinal transplant, so some T cells may come from the graft donor. The conserved cysteine and the conserved F or W are not part of the CDR3 here.

J gene: TRBJ1-1
V gene: TRBV6-1
CDR3 protein: ASSRDRDTEAF

J gene: TRBJ1-2
V gene: TRBV9
CDR3 protein: ASSVAETGEYGYT

J gene: TRBJ1-1
V gene: TRBV10-3
CDR3 protein: AISEMGPNTEAF

J gene: TRBJ2-7
V gene: TRBV11-2
CDR3 protein: ASSPLGPEQY

J gene: TRBJ1-2
V gene: TRBV19
CDR3 protein: ASIPSGDLIGYT

J gene: TRBJ2-7
V gene: TRBV6-5
CDR3 protein: ARPGRIGSYEQY

J gene: TRBJ1-5
V gene: TRBV5-5
CDR3 protein: ASSFGGAAQPQH

J gene: TRBJ1-2
V gene: TRBV10-3
CDR3 protein: AITQENYGYT

J gene: TRBJ1-3
V gene: TRBV13
CDR3 protein: ASSPRPGGWADTIY

J gene: TRBJ2-1
V gene: TRBV9
CDR3 protein: ASSVYVRASSYNEQF

J gene: TRBJ1-1
V gene: TRBV7-9
CDR3 protein: ASSLPDRAEAF

J gene: TRBJ2-7
V gene: TRBV19
CDR3 protein: ASSPDRGSYEQY

J gene: TRBJ2-3
V gene: TRBV5-8
CDR3 protein: ASSFRGDTDTQY

J gene: TRBJ2-6
V gene: TRBV29-1
CDR3 protein: SVTTVPRSGANVLT

J gene: TRBJ2-5
V gene: TRBV20-1
CDR3 protein: SAEYQETQY

J gene: TRBJ1-6
V gene: TRBV6-5
CDR3 protein: ASSYGGTDNSPLH

J gene: TRBJ2-7
V gene: TRBV6-5
CDR3 protein: ASTGLLYEQY

J gene: TRBJ1-2
V gene: TRBV6-5
CDR3 protein: ASTPGGSGYT

J gene: TRBJ1-1
V gene: TRBV6-1
CDR3 protein: ASSRQGAGEAF

J gene: TRBJ2-1
V gene: TRBV9
CDR3 protein: ASSVGGGKNNEQF

J gene: TRBJ2-3
V gene: TRBV18
CDR3 protein: ASSPREGDTQY

J gene: TRBJ1-1
V gene: TRBV10-2
CDR3 protein: ASSDSGGTEAF

J gene: TRBJ2-5
V gene: TRBV19
CDR3 protein: ASSGGLVGETQY

J gene: TRBJ2-7
V gene: TRBV4-1
CDR3 protein: ASSPQVTYEQY

J gene: TRBJ1-2
V gene: TRBV2
CDR3 protein: ASSRDRGDYGYT

J gene: NA
V gene: TRBV5-1
CDR3 protein: ASSFGRGLYEQY

J gene: TRBJ1-1
V gene: TRBV6-5
CDR3 protein: ASSRGQGAF

J gene: TRBJ1-2
V gene: TRBV11-2
CDR3 protein: ASREPGGAGGYT

J gene: TRBJ2-7
V gene: TRBV6-1
CDR3 protein: ASSEALRTYEQY

J gene: TRBJ2-7
V gene: TRBV19
CDR3 protein: ASSATGSYEQY

J gene: TRBJ2-7
V gene: TRBV7-2
CDR3 protein: ASSFVSGGAGEQY

J gene: TRBJ2-6
V gene: TRBV5-4
CDR3 protein: ASRPSGANVLT

J gene: TRBJ2-1
V gene: TRBV5-5
CDR3 protein: ASRLSGAAYNEQF

J gene: TRBJ2-7
V gene: TRBV7-8
CDR3 protein: ASSRGTREQY

J gene: TRBJ1-2
V gene: TRBV28
CDR3 protein: ASSGAGGLGYT

J gene: TRBJ2-7
V gene: TRBV6-1
CDR3 protein: ASSEGGEQY

J gene: TRBJ2-5
V gene: TRBV2
CDR3 protein: ASRRDQETQY

J gene: TRBJ1-1
V gene: TRBV18
CDR3 protein: ASSPPTWGRGTEAF

J gene: TRBJ2-5
V gene: TRBV5-4
CDR3 protein: ASSLGSETQY

J gene: TRBJ1-2
V gene: TRBV9
CDR3 protein: ASSVRDRVAGYT

J gene: TRBJ1-6
V gene: TRBV19
CDR3 protein: ASTRRQGANSPLH

J gene: TRBJ1-1
V gene: TRBV5-4
CDR3 protein: ASSAGKGNTEAF

J gene: TRBJ2-1
V gene: TRBV4-1
CDR3 protein: ASSQDGHFWGNEQF

J gene: TRBJ2-1
V gene: TRBV6-1
CDR3 protein: ASSGRLAGYYNEQF

J gene: TRBJ2-1
V gene: TRBV6-6
CDR3 protein: ASSSSGGWNEQF